These 28 T cell receptor beta chains were sequenced from one sample in a study of shared clonotypes between healthy human individuals. Some clones are missing from TCRdb's copy, which holds only in-frame ones; the method was immunoSEQ multiplex PCR. The sample holds around 700,000 clones, 55% to 75% seen once. Source material: memory CD4+ T cells sorted from blood. Described subset: CD45RA-negative fraction. The receptors originated from a woman younger than 45 in good health.

V is TRBV30 and J is TRBJ2-6; D unclear. Germline assignment: CDR1 GTSNPN and CDR2 SVGIG (reference sequence). Trimming removed 5 bases from V and 4 bases from J, with 18 bases in between. This CDR3 region has 16 residues. The CDR3: CAWGSLRRQGANVLTF. CDR3 bases: TGTGCCTGGGGCTCATTGAGGCGCCAAGGGGCCAACGTCCTGACTTTC.

This clone has just a few counts. The rearrangement uses TRBV5-1 and TRBJ1-2; maybe TRBD1 (5 bases). Germline V gives CDR1 SGHRS, CDR2 YFSETQ. V lost 2 bases and J lost 6, with 17 bases in between. The CDR3 runs to 15 residues. The DNA of the CDR3 is TGCGCCAGCAGCTTCAGCAACACAGGCCTAGATGGCTACACCTTC. Protein product: CASSFSNTGLDGYTF.

The chain has TRBV4-1 and TRBJ2-7; 7 bases map to TRBD2. V was pared by 1 base and J by 4 bases, with 4 bases of the junction left unmatched. The CDR3 covers 14 residues. Germline V gene data show CDR1 as MGHRA and CDR2 as YSYEKL. CDR3 in DNA: TGCGCCAGCAGCCAAGCTGGAGCGGGGTACGAGCAGTACTTC. Translating it yields CASSQAGAGYEQYF.

The V call is TRBV10-1, the J call TRBJ2-7, with 9 bases fitting TRBD1. This CDR3 region has 14 residues. Germline V gene lookup returns CDR1 WNHNN and CDR2 SYGVQD (reference sequence). V gave up 5 bases and J gave up 9 bases; unmatched junction bases: 11. CDR3 region: CASSPGTGKSGQYF. The CDR3 coding sequence is TGCGCCAGCAGTCCCGGGACAGGGAAGTCCGGGCAGTACTTC.

This CDR3 is CASSPPGALYEQYF. The DNA for the CDR3 is TGTGCCAGCAGTCCTCCCGGGGCCCTCTACGAGCAGTACTTC. The rearrangement joins TRBV28 to TRBJ2-7; D is possibly TRBD1 or TRBD2 (5 bases each). Trimming left V 5 bases short and J 3 bases short, with 14 bases between. This CDR3 has 14 amino acids. CDR1 and CDR2 (germline): MDHEN, SYDVKM.

The chain employs TRBV27 and TRBJ1-1; TRBD1 matches 10 bases. The CDR3 is made up of 16 amino acids. The J segment lost 6 bases and the V segment lost 4 bases, leaving 11 bases of the junction unmatched. From germline, CDR1 is MNHEY and CDR2 SMNVEV (reference sequence). The CDR3 loop is CASSSVGQGLNPEAFF. Here the CDR3 DNA reads TGTGCCAGCAGTTCCGTGGGACAGGGGTTAAACCCTGAAGCTTTCTTT.

The chain has TRBV28 and TRBJ2-7; D remains ambiguous. The CDR3 is 14 residues long. From germline, CDR1 is MDHEN and CDR2 SYDVKM. Trimming removed 8 bases from V and 4 bases from J, with 18 bases in between. CDR3 sequence reads: CASGSSPPRYEQYF. CDR3 nucleotide sequence: TGTGCCAGCGGATCAAGTCCCCCCCGGTACGAGCAGTACTTC.

The chain recombines TRBV5-4 with TRBJ1-2, with 7 bases matching TRBD1. This CDR3 region has 14 residues. The V gene end was trimmed by 0 bases and the J gene end by 8 bases; junction bases not matched to a gene: 7. CDR1 is SGHNT and CDR2 is YYREEE in the germline V gene (reference sequence). CDR3 protein: CASSLGGQNRGYTF. For the CDR3, the DNA is TGTGCCAGCAGCTTGGGGGGACAGAATAGGGGCTACACCTTC.

The count of this clone is one. V gene TRBV5-1 combines with J gene TRBJ2-1; D is unclear. The CDR3 spans 15 residues. CDR1 and CDR2 from the germline V gene are SGHRS and YFSETQ. Trimming took 7 bases from V and 3 from J, leaving 17 bases between them. The CDR3 DNA follows: TGCGCCAGCGGAGCCTCTTCGGGCCTCTACAATGAGCAGTTCTTC. Translated, it gives CASGASSGLYNEQFF. The full variable domain, in which reference TRBV5-1 and TRBJ2-1 provide the parts outside the CDR3, is KAGVTQTPRYLIKTRGQQVTLSCSPISGHRSVSWYQQTPGQGLQFLFEYFSETQRNKGNFPGRFSGRQFSNSRSEMNVSTLELGDSALYLCASGASSGLYNEQFFGPGTRLTVL.

The chain couples TRBV4-2 to TRBJ2-2, with a weak D call TRBD2 (6 bases). Trimming left V 2 bases short and J 4 bases short, with 8 bases between. The germline gives CDR1 LGHNA, CDR2 YNFKEQ. The CDR3 covers 14 residues. CDR3 coding DNA: TGTGCCAGCAGCCAATTTAGCGGCACCGGGGAGCTGTTTTTT. Amino acids: CASSQFSGTGELFF.

The DNA of the CDR3 is TGTGCCACCAGCAGAGATATTGGTGAAAAACTGTTTTTT. Its protein is CATSRDIGEKLFF. The chain is built from TRBV15 and TRBJ1-4; D gene ambiguous. Germline values: CDR1 LNHNV, CDR2 YYDKDF (reference sequence). V dropped 0 bases and J dropped 7 bases, with 6 bases sitting between them. The CDR3 length is 13 residues.

The chain links TRBV18 to TRBJ1-4, with D maybe TRBD1 (5 bases). Looked up from germline, CDR1 is KGHSH and CDR2 is LQKENI. The CDR3 consists of 13 residues. Trimming stripped 6 bases from V and 8 bases from J, with 13 bases between. CDR3 coding DNA: TGTGCCAGCTCCAGGGAATTTGAGGAAAAACTGTTTTTT. This sequence encodes CASSREFEEKLFF.

The chain combines TRBV2 with TRBJ2-3; D gene ambiguous. Germline CDR1 is SNHLY and CDR2 is FYNNEI. With 0 bases removed from V and 5 bases from J, the gap between germline ends came to 15 bases. The CDR3 sequence is 16 residues long. Here the CDR3 reads CASSEALLRRGDTQYF. In DNA, the CDR3 is TGTGCCAGCAGTGAAGCGCTTCTGAGGAGAGGAGATACGCAGTATTTT.

V and J are TRBV29-1 and TRBJ2-3; a possible D gene is TRBD1 (5 bases). V lost 6 bases and J lost 2, with 9 bases in between. CDR3 length: 12 residues. Per germline, CDR1 SQVTM and CDR2 ANQGSEA. The CDR3 DNA reads as TGCAGCGTCAGACAGTCCACAGATACGCAGTATTTT. It codes for CSVRQSTDTQYF.

A few counts support this clone. The genes are TRBV28 and TRBJ1-1; 9 positions agree with TRBD1. Germline V gene lookup returns CDR1 MDHEN and CDR2 SYDVKM. CDR3 length: 15 amino acids. V lost 5 bases to trimming and J lost 3 bases; unmatched junction nucleotides: 7. The CDR3 region is CASSRGQGLYTEAFF. DNA of the CDR3: TGTGCCAGCAGTCGGGGACAGGGTCTATACACTGAAGCTTTCTTT.

CDR3 protein: CASSQDLAGKTYEQYF. Here the CDR3 DNA reads TGCGCCAGCAGCCAAGATCTAGCGGGTAAGACCTACGAGCAGTACTTC. V gene TRBV4-1 combines with J gene TRBJ2-7; 8 bases map to TRBD2. Germline lookup yields CDR1 MGHRA and CDR2 YSYEKL. The CDR3 spans 16 residues. The junction had 6 bases not matched to a gene; V was cut back by 0 bases and J by 2 bases.

This chain uses TRBV5-1 with TRBJ1-2; 12 bases line up with TRBD1. Germline CDR1 SGHRS, CDR2 YFSETQ. This CDR3 is 17 amino acids long. V shed 3 bases and J 4 bases; nucleotides not matched to a gene: 10. The CDR3 bases are TGCGCCAGCAGCTCCGGGACAGGGGGCCCCGGGGTCTATGGCTACACCTTC. This translates into CASSSGTGGPGVYGYTF.

Remarks on this clone: Other DNA sequences of this sample code for an identical CDR3. The rearrangement uses TRBV5-1 and TRBJ1-3; D remains ambiguous. The CDR3 runs to 14 residues. Trimming shortened V by 4 bases and J by 0 bases, and 8 bases separated the two germline ends. CDR1 and CDR2 from the germline V gene are SGHRS and YFSETQ. CDR3 residues: CASSPTSSGNTIYF. For the CDR3, the DNA is TGCGCCAGCAGCCCTACCTCCTCTGGAAACACCATATATTTT.

This chain connects TRBV10-1 to TRBJ2-1, with 7 bases aligning to TRBD1. V shed 3 bases, J shed 2 bases, and the junction held 4 bases outside the gene matches. CDR3 size: 15 residues. The germline V gene encodes CDR1 WNHNN and CDR2 SYGVQD (reference sequence). The CDR3: CASSEGQEPYNEQFF. In nucleotides, the CDR3 is TGCGCCAGCAGTGAAGGACAGGAGCCCTACAATGAGCAGTTCTTC.

This chain joins TRBV5-5 and TRBJ1-2; D not certain. Trimming pared 4 bases from V and 4 bases from J, leaving 11 bases between. CDR3 length equals 13 residues. CDR1 is SGHKS, CDR2 YYEKEE, per germline (reference sequence). The DNA of the CDR3 is TGTGCCAGCAGCCCCGACGGTAGCTATGGCTACACCTTC. It yields the protein CASSPDGSYGYTF.

This clone was seen once. V is TRBV2 and J is TRBJ1-2, with D possibly matching TRBD1 (6 bases). V lost 5 bases and J lost 8, with 15 bases in between. The CDR3 has 13 residues. Per the germline V gene, CDR1 is SNHLY and CDR2 is FYNNEI. The CDR3 spells CASSIRTAEGYTF. The CDR3 DNA reads TGTGCCAGCAGTATCCGGACAGCCGAGGGCTACACCTTC.

This clone has a count of ten or more. This sequence joins TRBV29-1 and TRBJ2-2; 9 bases are shared with TRBD2. Trimming removed 3 bases from V and 5 bases from J; junction bases left unmatched: 4. CDR1 and CDR2 (germline): SQVTM, ANQGSEA. The CDR3 is made up of 14 amino acids. CDR3 coding DNA: TGCAGCGTTGAGGGAGCGGGAGGTACCGGGGAGCTGTTTTTT. Residues: CSVEGAGGTGELFF.

This sequence joins TRBV7-9 and TRBJ2-5, with 9 nucleotides matching TRBD2. The V segment lost 6 bases and the J segment 3 bases; nucleotides outside the gene matches: 8. This CDR3 has 15 residues. Germline lookup yields CDR1 SEHNR and CDR2 FQNEAQ (reference sequence). CDR3 sequence reads: CASSRRLAEEETQYF. The CDR3 DNA sequence: TGTGCCAGCAGTCGAAGACTAGCGGAAGAAGAGACCCAGTACTTC.

The chain joins TRBV10-3 to TRBJ2-1; 8 bases align to TRBD2. The CDR3 is made up of 15 amino acids. Germline V CDR1 and CDR2: ENHRY, SYGVKD. Germline trimming cut 2 bases from V and 4 bases from J; bases unmatched to any gene: 4. The CDR3 bases are TGTGCCATCAGTGAGCCTAGCGGGCTTTACAATGAGCAGTTCTTC. Its protein is CAISEPSGLYNEQFF.

The V and J genes are TRBV5-4 and TRBJ2-3; no definite D call. The CDR3 is 14 residues long. CDR1 is SGHNT and CDR2 is YYREEE in the germline V gene (reference sequence). V was clipped by 1 base and J by 1 base, with 7 bases between them. The CDR3 loop reads CASSLSRGTDTQYF. CDR3 nucleotides: TGTGCCAGCAGCTTGAGTAGGGGCACAGATACGCAGTATTTT. The full variable domain, its missing parts supplied by reference TRBV5-4 and TRBJ2-3, is ETGVTQSPTHLIKTRGQQVTLRCSSQSGHNTVSWYQQALGQGPQFIFQYYREEENGRGNFPPRFSGLQFPNYSSELNVNALELDDSALYLCASSLSRGTDTQYFGPGTRLTVL.

In regard to this clone: This specimen includes other DNA sequences encoding the same CDR3. The chain joins TRBV18 to TRBJ2-5; D gene ambiguous. The CDR3 has 12 amino acids. The V end was cut by 1 base, the J end by 3 bases, with 3 bases between. Germline V gives CDR1 KGHSH, CDR2 LQKENI. CDR3 nucleotides: TGTGCCAGCTCACCACGTGAAGAGACCCAGTACTTC. It translates to CASSPREETQYF.

The sample holds a few counts of this clone. CDR3 DNA: TGTGCCAGTAGTATCCGGGACAGAGCTTTCTTT. Protein sequence: CASSIRDRAFF. This chain uses TRBV19 with TRBJ1-1; 7 nucleotides align to TRBD1. The CDR3 runs 11 residues. The J segment lost 10 bases and the V segment lost 3 bases, leaving 2 bases of the junction unmatched. The germline V gene encodes CDR1 LNHDA and CDR2 SQIVND (reference sequence).

The CDR3 bases are TGTGCCAGCAGCCTGGGGACTAGAGGAGAGACCCAGTACTTC. Protein product: CASSLGTRGETQYF. This chain connects TRBV5-6 to TRBJ2-5, with TRBD2 matching over 8 bases. The germline gives CDR1 SGHDT, CDR2 YYEEEE. The junction had 6 bases not matched to a gene; V was cut back by 4 bases and J by 4 bases. This CDR3 has 14 residues.